This passage covers 3 T cell receptor beta chains from one sample sequenced in a study of CD8 T cells in ankylosing spondylitis. Their specific antigens are unknown. Findings of the study overall: Blood of patients with ankylosing spondylitis appeared to be characterized by a TCR beta motif of several highly homologous variants.

TCRdb reanalysed the 5' RACE reads using MiXCR and keeps one entry per CDR3 protein. The data hold over 700,000 distinct CDR3 sequences, with around 20% observed a single time. Sequenced input: blood, either unsorted or a sorted T cell fraction (not recorded which). Receptors originate from a male donor with ankylosing spondylitis.

This clonotype was seen a handful of times. The CDR3 bases are TGCAGTGCTAGAGATCCCAGGGGCGGAGATACGCAGTATTTT. This translates into CSARDPRGGDTQYF. The gene calls are TRBV20-1 and TRBJ2-3; perhaps TRBD1 as D (6 bases). CDR1 DFQATT and CDR2 SNEGSKA come from the germline V gene (reference sequence). The CDR3 covers 14 residues. V lost 0 bases to trimming and J lost 5 bases, with 12 bases between them.

This rearrangement joins TRBV27 to TRBJ1-1; D is unclear. V was trimmed by 1 base and J by 0 bases, leaving 6 bases between them. CDR3 length equals 14 residues. CDR1 and CDR2 from the germline V gene are MNHEY and SMNVEV (reference sequence). Written as DNA, the CDR3 is TGTGCCAGCAGTTTATACCCACTGAACACTGAAGCTTTCTTT. As protein: CASSLYPLNTEAFF.

This clonotype appeared a few times. The chain carries TRBV9 and TRBJ2-3; possibly TRBD1 or TRBD2 for D (5 bases each). Trimming removed 0 bases from V and 2 bases from J, with 7 bases in between. This CDR3 spans 14 amino acids. Germline V gives CDR1 SGDLS, CDR2 YYNGEE. The CDR3 here is CASSVVGDTDTQYF. The DNA of the CDR3 is TGTGCCAGCAGCGTAGTGGGGGACACAGATACGCAGTATTTT. Full variable domain (missing parts from reference TRBV9 and TRBJ2-3): DSGVTQTPKHLITATGQRVTLRCSPRSGDLSVYWYQQSLDQGLQFLIQYYNGEERAKGNILERFSAQQFPDLHSELNLSSLELGDSALYFCASSVVGDTDTQYFGPGTRLTVL.